This paragraph reports one T cell receptor beta chain. The antigen remains unidentified. From the RT-PCR reads, TCRdb called clonotypes with MiXCR, one entry per CDR3 protein. The repertoire holds about 190,000 distinct CDR3 sequences, with over 13% as singletons. These data are taken from a study of response to subunit inactivated influenza vaccine. The study, taken as a whole, reports: Each seasonal influenza vaccination, the authors suggested, recruits few new T cells.

Specimen: CD8+ T cells sorted from PBMCs, collected roughly 5 days after vaccination. The receptor was isolated from a man aged 45-60 years who received an inactivated influenza vaccine.

The CDR3 spells CASSLVDRTSTDTQYF. DNA of the CDR3: TGTGCCAGCAGTTTAGTGGACAGGACTAGCACAGATACGCAGTATTTT. The chain combines TRBV28 with TRBJ2-3, with TRBD1 matching 7 bases. Trimming took 2 bases from V and 0 from J; bases not matched to a gene: 5. Germline lookup yields CDR1 MDHEN and CDR2 SYDVKM. The CDR3 is 16 residues long.